The T cell receptor (beta chain) under discussion was sequenced for a study of T-cell reconstitution after alpha-beta-depleted transplantation in children. This clonotype came up many times. Unique molecular identifiers were built into the TCRbeta library. TCRdb recomputed calls from the PCR reads with MiXCR, one row per CDR3 protein. The sample contains some 300,000 distinct CDR3 sequences, about 9.5% of which appear only once. This receptor was identified in a boy less than two years old with acute myeloid leukemia, due to receive a stem cell transplant. Here the sequenced sample was PBMCs, taken before TCRalphabeta/CD19-depleted stem cell transplant.

CDR3 in amino acids: CASPLGRRHLNTEAFF. The CDR3 nucleotides read TGTGCCAGCCCCCTGGGTAGGAGACACCTGAACACTGAAGCTTTCTTT. This chain uses TRBV5-6 with TRBJ1-1; no reliable D call. Trimming cost V 7 bases and J 0 bases, with 19 bases left between them. CDR1 SGHDT and CDR2 YYEEEE come from the germline V gene. The CDR3 totals 16 residues.